This T cell receptor (beta chain) emerged from a study of T cell responses to AZD1222 COVID-19 vaccine (dated by TCRdb to about 2021). At the level of the whole study: A total of more than 230 trial participants underwent TCR sequencing, of whom nearly 210 received two doses of AZD1222 and about 26 received two doses of the MenACWY control vaccine. Trial participants were enrolled by age into 18-55, 56-69 and 70-plus year subgroups, with 148, 28 and 57 TCR-sequenced participants respectively.

Points the paper makes about the study in general: After two AZD1222 doses, spike-specific TCR breadth and depth were significantly higher than at day 0 and than in MenACWY recipients. Vaccine-associated CD4 TCRs spanned the whole spike protein, with dominant responses in regions 160-218 and 743-854. In the small 56-69-year group, the increase in depth fell short of significance, most likely because of low power. Nearly half of unique spike-specific TCRs reportedly recognized epitopes outside regions mutated in the B.1.351 and B.1.1.7 variants. Most participants were white British and females outnumbered males, and the authors suggested that clonal diversity may have been underestimated. Because no day 14 peak-response samples were available, repertoires were characterized only after the peak T cell response. Conclusions about previously exposed vaccinees are limited because only 5 or 6 AZD1222 recipients were SARS-CoV-2 seropositive at baseline.

The intended sense of this specimen's time point label: about 28 days (+/-7) after the second vaccine dose. AZD1222 recipients whose second dose came at about 4 weeks and those whose second dose came at about 12 weeks were combined into one group, since spike-specific TCR depth and breadth did not differ between the two schedules. Vaccinee samples were obtained from the UK trials COV001 and COV002, which included a single-blind randomized controlled phase 2/3 trial of AZD1222 (ChAdOx1 nCoV-19) in healthy adults. Trial participant PBMC samples were collected at day 0 and day 28 after the second dose for TCRbeta chain sequencing. About this clone itself: Its antigen is unknown. Base quality data are lacking; no much larger clone is found one base away. Other DNA sequences in this specimen translate into the identical CDR3.

There are 14 amino acids in the CDR3, from cysteine to phenylalanine inclusive. Of all the DNA, just the CDR3 is kept, 42 bases in frame from base 1. The germline V gene yields LGHNA for CDR1 and YNFKEQ for CDR2. Deletion took 1 base off V and 1 base off J, with a span of 5 bases between the germline ends. The CDR3 regions of human TCRbeta chains were subjected to immunosequencing. Per the authors' processing: TCRs in the repertoires were matched against a reference library of SARS-CoV-2-specific TCRs that had been generated with the MIRA antigen-specificity platform. Breadth meant the fraction of unique TCRs that were SARS-CoV-2-associated, whereas depth meant the fraction of total T cells that were SARS-CoV-2-associated. Using the MIRA data, every spike-specific TCR was mapped to the spike region that the TCR reacted to and assigned to either a CD4 or a CD8 class. Log10-transformed breadth and depth values were compared by one-way ANOVA with Sidak's multiple comparisons tests. TCRdb's version of the immuneACCESS table is confined to in-frame rearrangements and falls short of the full clone set. An unresolved V gene accounts for under half of the shortfall where checked; the remainder is of unknown origin. V, J and clone size derive from that table, while D and trimming were established from the DNA sequence. This sample is represented by roughly 160,000 clones; under 95% of them were singletons. The top ten hold under 1.5% of the sample.

This sample comprised peripheral blood, obtained 28 days after the second AZD1222 dose. This chain is built from TRBV4-2 and TRBJ1-3; the D gene remains uncertain. The clonotype originates from an adult who received the AZD1222 COVID-19 vaccine. CDR3 reads: CASSQARSGNTIYF. The nucleotides read TGTGCCAGCAGCCAAGCCAGGTCTGGAAACACCATATATTTT.